The clone carrying this TCR beta chain came up a few times. This specimen comes from a study of blood T cells in healthy people across ages. A second roughly 6 to 12 cycle PCR used barcoded and J-beta primers. One entry per CDR3 protein results from TCRdb running MiXCR on the 5' RACE reads. The table shows roughly 1,000,000 distinct CDR3 sequences, with 20% to 25% occurring only once. This sample also belongs to another study, concerning T cells of mothers and their children.

This clonotype originated in a girl between 2 and 10 years old in good health. The source material was blood.

Here the CDR3 DNA reads TGCAGTGCTAGAGAAGGGGGCGTCCAAGAGACCCAGTACTTC. This encodes CSAREGGVQETQYF. The V gene is TRBV20-1, the J gene TRBJ2-5; 7 bases align to TRBD1. Germline V CDR1 and CDR2: DFQATT, SNEGSKA (reference sequence). This CDR3 spans 14 amino acids. V dropped 0 bases and J dropped 1; count of bases not matched to a gene: 2.